Each of the 20 T cell receptor beta chains below was sequenced from the same sample in a study of beta chain features in type 1 diabetes. Study-level findings and limits: When Type 1 diabetes patients were examined, their TCRB CDR3s proved moderately but significantly shorter in all four CD4+ subsets.

No antigen has been assigned to these receptors. The whole isolated RNA underwent reverse transcription, so sequencing captured expressed TCRB transcripts. Profiling relied on immunoSEQ multiplex PCR, and the TCRdb table lists in-frame clones only, not all of them. The sample gives some 330,000 clones, roughly 12% of which show up once; 0.0095% to 0.012% is in the top ten. The sequencing sample was made of naive CD4+ T cells from blood. The receptors were gathered from a woman younger than 35 with type 1 diabetes.

This clone has a handful of counts. This rearrangement joins TRBV5-1 to TRBJ2-1, with D possibly being TRBD2 (5 bases). CDR1 SGHRS and CDR2 YFSETQ come from the germline V gene. V lost 2 bases, J lost 5 bases, and 11 bases lay in between. There are 14 residues in the CDR3. CDR3 nucleotides: TGCGCCAGCAGCTTCCTGGACTGGGACAATGAGCAGTTCTTC. Residues: CASSFLDWDNEQFF.

The V gene is TRBV5-4, the J gene TRBJ1-2, with 9 bases matching TRBD1. This CDR3 spans 16 amino acids. CDR1 SGHNT and CDR2 YYREEE come from the germline V gene (reference sequence). V shed 6 bases and J 0 bases; nucleotides not matched to a gene: 9. The DNA of the CDR3 is TGTGCCAGCAACCTGGACAGGGGTTCATCTAACTATGGCTACACCTTC. Translating it yields CASNLDRGSSNYGYTF.

The table lists this clone with a few counts. The chain employs TRBV6-5 and TRBJ2-1; 8 bases line up with TRBD1. The CDR3 contains 12 residues. V was pared by 6 bases and J by 9 bases, with 4 bases of the junction left unmatched. Germline V gene data show CDR1 as MNHEY and CDR2 as SVGAGI. CDR3 protein: CASRQGDGEQFF. Written as DNA, the CDR3 is TGTGCCAGCAGACAGGGGGACGGTGAGCAGTTCTTC.

This clone was observed a few times. The chain combines TRBV7-2 with TRBJ2-7, with 8 positions matching TRBD2. The CDR3 consists of 15 residues. The V gene's germline CDR1 is SGHTA and CDR2 FQGNSA. The junction had 9 bases not matched to a gene; V was cut back by 3 bases and J by 5 bases. The CDR3 sequence is CASSFEWRGAHEQYF. The CDR3 DNA reads TGTGCCAGCAGCTTTGAATGGCGGGGGGCCCACGAGCAGTACTTC.

This clone came up a few times. This sequence joins TRBV29-1 and TRBJ2-7; D may be TRBD1 (6 bases). Trimming stripped 6 bases from V and 4 bases from J, with 13 bases between. Germline V CDR1 and CDR2: SQVTM, ANQGSEA. This CDR3 has 12 amino acids. The CDR3 spells CSVGDIMYEQYF. CDR3 DNA sequence: TGCAGCGTCGGGGACATAATGTACGAGCAGTACTTC.

V usage is TRBV9 and J usage is TRBJ2-6, with 7 bases fitting TRBD1. The CDR3 consists of 18 residues. Germline CDR1 reads SGDLS; CDR2 reads YYNGEE. With 2 bases clipped from V and 0 bases from J, the junction kept 8 bases outside the gene matches. The CDR3 loop is CASSVSGQSLSGANVLTF. DNA of the CDR3: TGTGCCAGCAGCGTTTCGGGACAGAGCCTCTCTGGGGCCAACGTCCTGACTTTC.

This clone was picked up a small number of times. The CDR3 nucleotides read TGTGCCAGCAGTTTATCACAGGGACGTGAACCTAATGAAAAACTGTTTTTT. It is translated as CASSLSQGREPNEKLFF. The gene calls are TRBV27 and TRBJ1-4, with D possibly being TRBD1 (6 bases). Trimming stripped 0 bases from V and 3 bases from J, with 14 bases between. This CDR3 is built from 17 residues. Germline V gene sequence: CDR1 MNHEY, CDR2 SMNVEV (reference sequence). The full variable domain, rest sourced from reference TRBV27 and TRBJ1-4, is EAQVTQNPRYLITVTGKKLTVTCSQNMNHEYMSWYRQDPGLGLRQIYYSMNVEVTDKGDVPEGYKVSRKEKRNFPLILESPSPNQTSLYFCASSLSQGREPNEKLFFGSGTQLSVL.

This clone was seen a handful of times. The gene calls are TRBV7-2 and TRBJ2-1; 10 bases match TRBD1. Germline CDR1 and CDR2: SGHTA and FQGNSA. After removal of 5 bases from V and 2 bases from J, the junction contained 3 bases not matched to a gene. The CDR3 spans 15 residues. The CDR3 spells CASSRDRGPYNEQFF. CDR3 nucleotides: TGTGCCAGCAGCCGTGACAGGGGGCCCTACAATGAGCAGTTCTTC.

This clone was seen more than once but under ten times. One end of the junction is discordant with germline, which a read error may explain. The genes are TRBV6-4 and TRBJ2-7; TRBD1 is a possible D gene (6 bases). Germline CDR1 reads MRHNA; CDR2 reads SNTAGT. The CDR3 has 10 residues. The CDR3 nucleotides are TGTGCCAGCACTGGGGACATCTGGATCTTC. It translates to CASTGDIWIF.

This clone came up a few times. The chain recombines TRBV28 with TRBJ1-5, with 8 nucleotides matching TRBD1. Germline CDR1 and CDR2: MDHEN and SYDVKM. V lost 4 bases to trimming and J lost 7 bases; unmatched junction nucleotides: 12. The CDR3 is 16 residues long. The CDR3 reads CASSSLGTGREQPQHF. The CDR3 DNA reads as TGTGCCAGCAGTTCCCTCGGGACAGGTCGGGAACAGCCCCAGCATTTT.

The V gene is TRBV9, the J gene TRBJ2-3; D call uncertain. This CDR3 is 12 amino acids long. The germline CDR1 and CDR2 sequences are SGDLS and YYNGEE. The V gene lost 3 bases and the J gene lost 6 bases, with 8 bases spanning the gap. CDR3 in amino acids: CASSAERDTQYF. Here the CDR3 DNA reads TGTGCCAGCAGCGCTGAGCGCGATACGCAGTATTTT.

A few counts support this clone. CDR3 sequence reads: CASSDRTTGNYGYTF. CDR3 DNA: TGTGCCAGCAGCGACCGTACCACAGGGAACTATGGCTACACCTTC. The V call is TRBV7-3, the J call TRBJ1-2, with a weak D call TRBD1 (6 bases). The germline CDR1 and CDR2 sequences are SGHTA and FQGTGA. The CDR3 is made up of 15 amino acids. Between the trimmed V and J ends, which lost 5 bases and 2 bases, there was a span of 15 bases.

The rearrangement uses TRBV4-3 and TRBJ1-1; D is undetermined. This CDR3 is built from 14 residues. V was shortened by 3 bases and J by 5 bases, with 13 bases between the two germline ends. In germline, CDR1 is LGHNA, CDR2 YSLEER. The DNA of the CDR3 is TGCGCCAGCAGCCAGCGGCCAGACGGAACTGAAGCTTTCTTT. Encoded protein: CASSQRPDGTEAFF.

As regards this clone: The same CDR3 arises from other DNA sequences in this sample as well. The chain couples TRBV29-1 to TRBJ2-5, with 7 nucleotides matching TRBD1. V was clipped by 4 bases and J by 5 bases; unmatched bases: 4. CDR3 length equals 12 residues. Germline CDR1 and CDR2: SQVTM and ANQGSEA. The CDR3 region is CSVGDRVETQYF. The CDR3 DNA reads TGCAGCGTTGGTGACAGGGTGGAGACCCAGTACTTC.

The J gene is TRBJ2-4, the V gene TRBV7-9, with D perhaps matching TRBD1 (6 bases). Germline loops: CDR1 SEHNR, CDR2 FQNEAQ (reference sequence). Trimming pared 6 bases from V and 7 bases from J, leaving 22 bases between. This CDR3 region has 16 residues. The CDR3 region has the DNA TGTGCCAGCAGTATCGCAGGGGCGGGCTCCGGTAACATTCAGTACTTC. This translates into CASSIAGAGSGNIQYF.

Written as DNA, the CDR3 is TGTGCCAGCAGCTGGAGCGGAATTGCCTACAATGAGCAGTTCTTC. Amino acid sequence: CASSWSGIAYNEQFF. V gene TRBV5-8 combines with J gene TRBJ2-1, with TRBD2 as a possible D gene (5 bases). The CDR3 totals 15 residues. V lost 3 bases to trimming and J lost 2 bases, with 12 bases between them. Germline CDR1 is SGHTS and CDR2 is YDEGEE.

In this sample, this clone turned up a few times. At one end the junction does not follow the germline gene, possibly because of a read error. The chain joins TRBV7-2 to TRBJ2-3; TRBD2 matches 10 bases. Germline CDR1 SGHTA, CDR2 FQGNSA. This CDR3 has 12 amino acids. CDR3 sequence: CASSLYSGGPDF. The CDR3 coding sequence is TGTGCCAGCAGCCTATATAGCGGGGGGCCCGATTTT.

This sequence joins TRBV28 and TRBJ2-3; a weak D match, TRBD2 (5 bases). Germline-derived CDR1 and CDR2 are MDHEN and SYDVKM. This CDR3 comprises 15 residues. V dropped 6 bases and J dropped 1 base, with 14 bases sitting between them. In DNA, the CDR3 is TGTGCCAGCAGGCCCCAGGACTGGCGCACAGATACGCAGTATTTT. Its protein is CASRPQDWRTDTQYF.

In this sample, this clone turned up a few times. This sequence joins TRBV7-2 and TRBJ2-7; D gene unclear. The CDR3 has 12 amino acids. The germline V and J ends were trimmed by 2 bases and 6 bases, with 8 bases remaining between them. CDR1 and CDR2 (germline): SGHTA, FQGNSA. DNA for the CDR3: TGTGCCAGCAGCTTACGCCTCGGCGAGCAGTACTTC. Residues: CASSLRLGEQYF. Drawing the rest from reference TRBV7-2 and TRBJ2-7, the complete variable domain is GAGVSQSPSNKVTEKGKDVELRCDPISGHTALYWYRQSLGQGLEFLIYFQGNSAPDKSGLPSDRFSAERTGGSVSTLTIQRTQQEDSAVYLCASSLRLGEQYFGPGTRLTVT.

The chain joins TRBV6-5 to TRBJ1-1; D is unresolved. The CDR3 is made up of 13 amino acids. The germline V gene encodes CDR1 MNHEY and CDR2 SVGAGI. V dropped 5 bases and J dropped 8 bases, with 15 bases sitting between them. The CDR3 sequence: CASSPDLRREAFF. The DNA for the CDR3 is TGTGCCAGCAGTCCTGACTTACGGCGGGAAGCTTTCTTT.